The 8 T cell receptor beta chains listed next were all sequenced from one sample in a study of CD8 T cells in Susac syndrome. Reverse transcription of roughly 0.5 to 1 ug RNA used random hexamers. TCRdb re-called the immunoSEQ multiplex PCR reads with MiXCR, one entry per CDR3 protein. The table shows about 73,000 distinct CDR3 sequences, with 85% to 95% occurring only once. Sequencing was performed on CD8+ T cells from PBMCs. The receptors originated from a human donor with multiple sclerosis.

This clonotype appeared a single time. V usage is TRBV7-2 and J usage is TRBJ2-7; the D gene is possibly TRBD2 (6 bases). The V gene lost 1 base and the J gene lost 5 bases, with 9 bases spanning the gap. The CDR3 loop spans 13 amino acids. Germline V gives CDR1 SGHTA, CDR2 FQGNSA. This CDR3 is CASSLDASDEQYF. The CDR3 DNA reads as TGTGCCAGCAGCTTAGATGCTAGCGACGAGCAGTACTTC.

The chain is built from TRBV27 and TRBJ2-1; TRBD2 might be the D (5 bases). V lost 3 bases to trimming and J lost 5 bases, with 20 bases between them. CDR3 length: 17 amino acids. Per germline, CDR1 MNHEY and CDR2 SMNVEV (reference sequence). The CDR3 region is CASSLLSDRRINNEQFF. CDR3 in DNA: TGTGCCAGCAGTTTGTTATCGGACCGGAGGATTAACAATGAGCAGTTCTTC.

CDR3 nucleotide sequence: TGTGCCAGCAGCTTAGTTTCTAGCGGGAGCGACGAGCAGTACTTC. Translation gives CASSLVSSGSDEQYF. The chain couples TRBV7-9 to TRBJ2-7; 10 nucleotides agree with TRBD2. Germline V lookup: CDR1 SEHNR, CDR2 FQNEAQ (reference sequence). This CDR3 is 15 amino acids long. Unmatched junction bases numbered 5, after V lost 1 base and J lost 5 bases.

This clonotype has only one observation. The CDR3 DNA reads TGTGCCAGCGCTCAGGTGACCTATACGCAGTATTTT. Its protein product is CASAQVTYTQYF. The V gene is TRBV6-1, the J gene TRBJ2-3, with D uncertain. This CDR3 has 12 amino acids. Trimming took 8 bases from V and 7 from J, leaving 13 bases between them. Germline V lookup: CDR1 MNHNS, CDR2 SASEGT.

The chain joins TRBV6-5 to TRBJ1-1, with a tentative D call TRBD1 (6 bases). Per germline, CDR1 MNHEY and CDR2 SVGAGI. Trimming cost V 5 bases and J 3 bases, with 10 bases left between them. This CDR3 has 13 residues. CDR3 nucleotides: TGTGCCAGCAGTATTGGACAGCACACTGAAGCTTTCTTT. It yields the protein CASSIGQHTEAFF.

CDR3 sequence reads: CAWSVRIYGYTF. DNA of the CDR3: TGTGCCTGGAGTGTACGGATCTATGGCTACACCTTC. The V and J genes are TRBV30 and TRBJ1-2, with D uncertain. Between the trimmed V and J ends, which lost 0 bases and 4 bases, there was a span of 6 bases. Germline assignment: CDR1 GTSNPN and CDR2 SVGIG (reference sequence). This CDR3 is 12 amino acids long.

The chain is built from TRBV5-1 and TRBJ1-1; 10 bases are a match to TRBD1. CDR3 length: 15 residues. Germline V gene data show CDR1 as SGHRS and CDR2 as YFSETQ. V was clipped by 4 bases and J by 0 bases; unmatched bases: 3. The CDR3 region is CASSGGQGLNTEAFF. CDR3 nucleotides: TGCGCCAGCAGCGGGGGACAGGGGTTGAACACTGAAGCTTTCTTT.

The J gene is TRBJ2-5, the V gene TRBV29-1; D gene uncertain. V was trimmed by 1 base and J by 5 bases, leaving 14 bases between them. The CDR3 runs to 14 residues. The germline V gene encodes CDR1 SQVTM and CDR2 ANQGSEA. DNA for the CDR3: TGCAGCGTTGAAGGGTTGGAAGGGAAGGAGACCCAGTACTTC. It is translated as CSVEGLEGKETQYF.